This entry is about one T cell receptor beta chain. Only one count was recorded for this clone. Its antigen remains undetermined. No much larger clone is present one base from it, and per-base qualities are unavailable. Whole blood was collected in K2EDTA tubes by collaborating institutions according to the institutions' own protocols. For TCRbeta analysis, collaborators shipped samples as frozen whole blood, isolated PBMCs, or DNA extracted from either of those sample types. The entry originates in a study of blood T cell repertoires in COVID-19 (dated by TCRdb to the early 2020s). A note on the overall study: Collaborator samples came from the United States, Italy and Spain and covered acute and convalescent phases of COVID-19. The prospective study material was composed of cDNA or gDNA derived from T cells, B-cell-depleted T cells, or PBMCs. Subjects who had been exposed to COVID-19, were actively infected with it, or had recovered from it provided the deeply sampled blood TCRbeta repertoires that made up the dataset. The repertoires were released in a freely available public database intended as a resource for research on the immune response to SARS-CoV-2. The samples were drawn from two sources: the first 160 participants of the ongoing ImmuneRACE study, and 1,200 or so subjects contributed by 6 global collaborators. Sample metadata almost always included a de-identified subject ID, COVID-19 status, age in years and sex. HLA class I and class II types, where available, came from metadata supplied by the sample provider rather than from assay-based typing.

Findings and caveats that apply to the study as a whole: The amount of clinical and demographic metadata varied by source and participant and was provided uncurated.

Per the germline V gene, SGDLS is the CDR1 and YYNGEE is the CDR2. V loses 2 bases, J loses 0 bases, and the germline ends lie 14 bases apart. The CDR3, from cysteine to phenylalanine, totals 16 residues. Just the 48-base CDR3 DNA is kept, in frame starting at base 1. The immunoSEQ Assay, a bias-controlled multiplex PCR, was used to amplify TCRbeta CDR3 regions from genomic DNA. In the original analysis: The number of nucleated cells in each sample was estimated from the amplification of reference gene primers within the assay. To quantify the absolute abundance of each unique TCRbeta CDR3 rearrangement, sequence reads were collapsed and filtered. For each sample, productive Simpson clonality was calculated by taking the square root of Simpson's diversity index across productive rearrangements. The immuneACCESS repertoire file appears here via TCRdb, limited to in-frame rearrangements. These files lack a portion of the clones; in checked studies, under half of the deficit traces to unresolved V genes, and the cause of the others is not known. That table furnishes V, J and clone size, whereas the DNA furnished D and trimming. This sample has under 120,000 clones in its table, and approximately 92% of those were observed once. Of the sample, about 30% falls within the top ten clones.

This receptor was taken from an elderly woman with acute or convalescent COVID-19. The chain employs TRBV9 and TRBJ2-5, with TRBD1 tentatively as D gene (5 bases match). The sample comprised peripheral blood. The CDR3 protein sequence reads: CASSVAGSQYQETQYF. The sequenced DNA is TGTGCCAGCAGCGTGGCAGGGTCCCAGTACCAAGAGACCCAGTACTTC.